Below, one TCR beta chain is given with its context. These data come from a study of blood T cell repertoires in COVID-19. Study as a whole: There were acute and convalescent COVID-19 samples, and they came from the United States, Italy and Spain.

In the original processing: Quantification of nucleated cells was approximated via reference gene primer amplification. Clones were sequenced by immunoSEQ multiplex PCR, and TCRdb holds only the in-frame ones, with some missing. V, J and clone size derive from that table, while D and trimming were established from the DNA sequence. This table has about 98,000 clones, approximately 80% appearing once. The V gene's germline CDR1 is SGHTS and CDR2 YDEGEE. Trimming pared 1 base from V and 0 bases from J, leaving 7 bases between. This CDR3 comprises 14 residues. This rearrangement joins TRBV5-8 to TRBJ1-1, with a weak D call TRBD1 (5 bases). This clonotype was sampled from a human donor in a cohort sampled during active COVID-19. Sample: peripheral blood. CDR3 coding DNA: TGTGCCAGCAGCTTGAGCAGGGTGAACACTGAAGCTTTCTTT. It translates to CASSLSRVNTEAFF.